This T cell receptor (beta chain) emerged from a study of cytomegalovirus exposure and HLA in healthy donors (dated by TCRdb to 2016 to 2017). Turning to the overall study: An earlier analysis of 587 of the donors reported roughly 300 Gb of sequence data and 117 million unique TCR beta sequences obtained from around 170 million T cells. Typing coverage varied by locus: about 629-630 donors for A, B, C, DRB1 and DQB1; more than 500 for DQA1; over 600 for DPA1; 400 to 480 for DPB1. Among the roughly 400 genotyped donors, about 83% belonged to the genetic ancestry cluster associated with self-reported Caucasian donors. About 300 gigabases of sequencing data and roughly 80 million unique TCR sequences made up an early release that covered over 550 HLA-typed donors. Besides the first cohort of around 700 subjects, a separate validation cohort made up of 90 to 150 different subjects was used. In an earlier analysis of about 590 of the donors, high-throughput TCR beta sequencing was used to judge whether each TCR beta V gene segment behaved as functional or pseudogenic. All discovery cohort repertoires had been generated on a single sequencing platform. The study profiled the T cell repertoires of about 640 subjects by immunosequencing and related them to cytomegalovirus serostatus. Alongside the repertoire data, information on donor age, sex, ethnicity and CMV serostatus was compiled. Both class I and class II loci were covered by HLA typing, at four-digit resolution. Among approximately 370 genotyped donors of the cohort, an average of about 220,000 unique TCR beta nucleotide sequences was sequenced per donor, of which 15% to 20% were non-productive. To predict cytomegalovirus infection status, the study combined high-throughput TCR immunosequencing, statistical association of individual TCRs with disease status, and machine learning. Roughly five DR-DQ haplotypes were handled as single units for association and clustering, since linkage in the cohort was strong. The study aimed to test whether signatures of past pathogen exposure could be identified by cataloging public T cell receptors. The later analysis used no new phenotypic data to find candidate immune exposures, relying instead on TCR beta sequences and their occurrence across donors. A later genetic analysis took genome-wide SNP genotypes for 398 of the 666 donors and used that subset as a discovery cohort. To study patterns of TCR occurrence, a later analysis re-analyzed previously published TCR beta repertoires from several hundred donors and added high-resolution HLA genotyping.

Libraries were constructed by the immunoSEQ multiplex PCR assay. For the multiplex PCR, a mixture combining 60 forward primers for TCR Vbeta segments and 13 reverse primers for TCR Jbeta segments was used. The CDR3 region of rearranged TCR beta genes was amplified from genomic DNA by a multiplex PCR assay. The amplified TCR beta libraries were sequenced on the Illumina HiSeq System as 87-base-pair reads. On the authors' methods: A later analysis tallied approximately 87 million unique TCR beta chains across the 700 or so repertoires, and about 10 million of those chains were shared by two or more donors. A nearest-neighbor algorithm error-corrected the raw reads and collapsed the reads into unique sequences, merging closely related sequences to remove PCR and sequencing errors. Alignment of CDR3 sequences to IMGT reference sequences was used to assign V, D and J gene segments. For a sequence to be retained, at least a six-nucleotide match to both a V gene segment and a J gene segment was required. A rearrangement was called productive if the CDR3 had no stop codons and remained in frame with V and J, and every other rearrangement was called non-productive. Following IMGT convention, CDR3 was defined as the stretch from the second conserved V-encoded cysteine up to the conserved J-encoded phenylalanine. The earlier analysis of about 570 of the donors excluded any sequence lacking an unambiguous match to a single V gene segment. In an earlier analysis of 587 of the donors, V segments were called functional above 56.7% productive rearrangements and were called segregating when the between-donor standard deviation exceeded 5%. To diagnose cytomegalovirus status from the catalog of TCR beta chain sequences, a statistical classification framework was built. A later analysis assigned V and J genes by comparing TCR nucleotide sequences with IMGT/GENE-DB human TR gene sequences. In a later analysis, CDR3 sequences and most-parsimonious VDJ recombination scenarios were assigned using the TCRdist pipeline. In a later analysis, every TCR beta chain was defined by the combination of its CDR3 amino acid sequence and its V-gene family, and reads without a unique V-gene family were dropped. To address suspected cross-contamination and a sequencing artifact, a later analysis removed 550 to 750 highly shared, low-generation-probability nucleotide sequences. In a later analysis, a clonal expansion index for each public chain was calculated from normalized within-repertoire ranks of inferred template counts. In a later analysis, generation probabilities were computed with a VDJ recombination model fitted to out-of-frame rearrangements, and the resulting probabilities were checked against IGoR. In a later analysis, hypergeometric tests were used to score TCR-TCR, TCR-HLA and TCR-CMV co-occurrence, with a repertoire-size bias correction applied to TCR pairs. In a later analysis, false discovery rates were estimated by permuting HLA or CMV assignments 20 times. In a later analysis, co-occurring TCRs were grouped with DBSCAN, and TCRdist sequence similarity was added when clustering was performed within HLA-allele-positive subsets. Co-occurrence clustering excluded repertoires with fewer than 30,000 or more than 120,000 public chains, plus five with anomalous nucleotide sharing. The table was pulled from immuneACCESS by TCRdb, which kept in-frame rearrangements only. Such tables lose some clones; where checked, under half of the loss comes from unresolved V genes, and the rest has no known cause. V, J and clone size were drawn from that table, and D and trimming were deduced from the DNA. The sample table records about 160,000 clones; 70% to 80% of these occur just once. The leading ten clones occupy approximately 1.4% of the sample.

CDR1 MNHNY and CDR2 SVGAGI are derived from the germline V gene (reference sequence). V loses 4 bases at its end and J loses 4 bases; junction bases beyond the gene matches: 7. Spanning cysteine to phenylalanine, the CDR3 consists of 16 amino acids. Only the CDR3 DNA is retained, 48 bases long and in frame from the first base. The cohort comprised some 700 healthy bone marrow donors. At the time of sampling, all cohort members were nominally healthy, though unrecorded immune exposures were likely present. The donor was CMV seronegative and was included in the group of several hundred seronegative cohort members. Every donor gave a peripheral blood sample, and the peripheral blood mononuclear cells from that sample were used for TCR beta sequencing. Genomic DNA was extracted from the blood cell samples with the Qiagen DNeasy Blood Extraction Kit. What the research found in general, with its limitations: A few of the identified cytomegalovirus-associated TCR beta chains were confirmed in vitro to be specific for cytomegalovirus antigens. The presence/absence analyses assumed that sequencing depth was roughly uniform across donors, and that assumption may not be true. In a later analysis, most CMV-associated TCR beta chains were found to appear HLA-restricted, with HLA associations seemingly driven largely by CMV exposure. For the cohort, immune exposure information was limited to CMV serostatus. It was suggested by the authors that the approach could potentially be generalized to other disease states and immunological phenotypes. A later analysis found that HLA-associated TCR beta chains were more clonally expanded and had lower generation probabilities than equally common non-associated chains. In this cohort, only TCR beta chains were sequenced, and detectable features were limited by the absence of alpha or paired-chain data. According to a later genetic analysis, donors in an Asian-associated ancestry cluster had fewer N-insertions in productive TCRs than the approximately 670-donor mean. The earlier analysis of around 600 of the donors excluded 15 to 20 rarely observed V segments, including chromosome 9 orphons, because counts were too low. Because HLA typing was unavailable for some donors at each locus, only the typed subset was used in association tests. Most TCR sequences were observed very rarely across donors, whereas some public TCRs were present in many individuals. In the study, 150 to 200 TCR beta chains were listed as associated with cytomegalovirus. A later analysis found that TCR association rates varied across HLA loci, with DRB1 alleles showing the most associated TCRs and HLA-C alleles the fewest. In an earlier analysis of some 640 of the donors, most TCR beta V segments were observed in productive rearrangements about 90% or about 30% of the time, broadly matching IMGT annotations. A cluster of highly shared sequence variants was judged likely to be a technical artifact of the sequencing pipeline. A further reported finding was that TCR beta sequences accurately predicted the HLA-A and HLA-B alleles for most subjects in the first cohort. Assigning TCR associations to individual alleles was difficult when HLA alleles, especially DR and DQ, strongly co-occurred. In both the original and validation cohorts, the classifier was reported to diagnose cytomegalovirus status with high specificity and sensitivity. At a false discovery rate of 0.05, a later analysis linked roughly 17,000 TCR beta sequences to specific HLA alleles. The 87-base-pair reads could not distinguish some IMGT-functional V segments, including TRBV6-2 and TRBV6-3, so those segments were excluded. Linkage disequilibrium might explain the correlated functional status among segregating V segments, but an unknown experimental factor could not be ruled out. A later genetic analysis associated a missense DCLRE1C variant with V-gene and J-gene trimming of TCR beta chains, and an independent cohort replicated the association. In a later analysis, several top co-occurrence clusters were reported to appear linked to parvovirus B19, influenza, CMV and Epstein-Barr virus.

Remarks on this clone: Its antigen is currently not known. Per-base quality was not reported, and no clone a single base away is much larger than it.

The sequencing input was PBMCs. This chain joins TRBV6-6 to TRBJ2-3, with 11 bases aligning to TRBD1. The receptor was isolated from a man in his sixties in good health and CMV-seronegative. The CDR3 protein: CASSWTGGAGSDTQYF. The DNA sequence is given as TGTGCCAGCAGTTGGACAGGGGGCGCGGGTTCAGATACGCAGTATTTT.